Listed below are T cell receptor beta chains from one sample, sequenced in a study of blood T cell repertoires in COVID-19. Clones were read by immunoSEQ multiplex PCR, and TCRdb kept only the in-frame ones, dropping some. The sample holds roughly 190,000 clones, 85% to 90% seen once. Sequenced: peripheral blood. The receptors come from a woman older than 75 in a cohort sampled during active or convalescent COVID-19. Each CDR3 is given with its conserved first and last residue. Each record gives: V gene, D gene, J gene, clone size, CDR3 protein, CDR3 DNA. D genes are given only for firm matches. A clone size is listed for some rows: how often the clone was seen (once, few, many), or a class if it is expanded.

TRBV27	TRBD1	TRBJ1-6	.	CASSLFPSGQGYNSPLHF	TGTGCCAGCAGTTTATTCCCCTCGGGACAGGGTTATAATTCACCCCTCCACTTT
TRBV7-6	.	TRBJ1-1	.	CASSWDNTEAFF	TGTGCCAGCAGCTGGGACAATACTGAAGCTTTCTTT
TRBV4-2	.	TRBJ1-1	once	CASSQAGTQNTEAFF	TGTGCCAGCAGCCAAGCCGGGACACAGAACACTGAAGCTTTCTTT
TRBV10-3	TRBD1	TRBJ1-5	few	CAISEGTGFGQPQHF	TGTGCCATCAGTGAGGGGACAGGGTTCGGTCAGCCCCAGCATTTT
TRBV24-1	.	TRBJ2-4	.	CATSDQGGTVGIQYF	TGTGCCACCAGTGATCAGGGCGGGACAGTCGGCATTCAGTACTTC
TRBV10-2	TRBD2	TRBJ2-5	.	CASSARLAGAGGSETQYF	TGCGCCAGCAGTGCCAGACTAGCGGGGGCGGGGGGGTCAGAGACCCAGTACTTC
TRBV29-1	TRBD1	TRBJ2-2	.	CSVARDRATGELFF	TGCAGCGTTGCCCGGGACAGGGCCACCGGGGAGCTGTTTTTT
TRBV3-1/TRBV3-2	.	TRBJ2-1	.	CASSEGLGEQFF	TGTGCCAGCAGCGAGGGACTTGGGGAGCAGTTCTTC
TRBV5-1	.	TRBJ1-5	.	CASSLVGGGGQPQHF	TGCGCCAGCAGCTTGGTAGGTGGGGGAGGGCAGCCCCAGCATTTT
TRBV30	.	TRBJ1-6	.	CAGRRVLDNSPLHF	TGTGCCGGCCGGCGGGTCCTGGATAATTCACCCCTCCACTTT
TRBV6-5	.	TRBJ2-1	.	CASSYSAPSSYNEQFF	TGTGCCAGCAGTTACTCTGCGCCTTCCTCCTACAATGAGCAGTTCTTC
TRBV3-1/TRBV3-2	TRBD1	TRBJ1-2	.	CASSPGQGRTF	TGTGCCAGCAGCCCCGGACAGGGGCGCACCTTC
TRBV19	.	TRBJ2-7	.	CASSTYTDEQYF	TGTGCCAGTAGTACTTACACCGACGAGCAGTACTTC
TRBV6-1	TRBD1	TRBJ1-5	.	CASSEFHRDRRRYDNQPQHF	TGTGCCAGCAGTGAATTTCACCGGGACAGGAGGCGGTATGACAATCAGCCCCAGCATTTT